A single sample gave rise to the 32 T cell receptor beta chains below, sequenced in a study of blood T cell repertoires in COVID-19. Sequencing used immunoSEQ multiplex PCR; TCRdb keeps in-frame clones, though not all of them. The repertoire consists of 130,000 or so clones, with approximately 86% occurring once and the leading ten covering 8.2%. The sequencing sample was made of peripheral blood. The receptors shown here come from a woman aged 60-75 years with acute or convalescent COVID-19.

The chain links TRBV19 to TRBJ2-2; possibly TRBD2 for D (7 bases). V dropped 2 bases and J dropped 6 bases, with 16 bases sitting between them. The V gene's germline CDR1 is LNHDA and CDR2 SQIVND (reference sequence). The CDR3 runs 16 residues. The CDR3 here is CASSIPAGAYPGELFF. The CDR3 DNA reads TGTGCCAGTAGTATACCCGCGGGGGCGTATCCCGGGGAGCTGTTTTTT.

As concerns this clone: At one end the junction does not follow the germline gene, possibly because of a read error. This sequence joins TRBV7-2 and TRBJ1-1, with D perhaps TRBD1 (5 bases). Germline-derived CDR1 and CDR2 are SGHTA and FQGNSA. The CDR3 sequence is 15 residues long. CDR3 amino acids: CASSEIRALNAEAFF. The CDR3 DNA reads TGTGCCAGCAGCGAAATCAGGGCTCTGAACGCTGAAGCTTTCTTT.

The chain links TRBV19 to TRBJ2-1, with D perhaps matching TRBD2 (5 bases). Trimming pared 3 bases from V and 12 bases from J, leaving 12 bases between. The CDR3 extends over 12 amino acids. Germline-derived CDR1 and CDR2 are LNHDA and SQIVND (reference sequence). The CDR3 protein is CASSIRDPGQFF. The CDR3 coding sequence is TGTGCCAGTAGTATCCGGGATCCCGGGCAGTTCTTC.

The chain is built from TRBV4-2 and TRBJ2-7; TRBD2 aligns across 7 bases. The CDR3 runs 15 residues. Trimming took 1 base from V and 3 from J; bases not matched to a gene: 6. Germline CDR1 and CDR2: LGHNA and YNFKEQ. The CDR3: CASSQVASGNYEQYF. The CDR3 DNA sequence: TGTGCCAGCAGCCAAGTCGCTAGCGGAAACTACGAGCAGTACTTC.

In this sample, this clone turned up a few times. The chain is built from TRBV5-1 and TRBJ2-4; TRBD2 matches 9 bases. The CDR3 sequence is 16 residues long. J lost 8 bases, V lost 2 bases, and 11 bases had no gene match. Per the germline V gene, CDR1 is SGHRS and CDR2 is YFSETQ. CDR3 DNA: TGCGCCAGCAGCTTAGTAGCGGGGGCGCAGTTAGACATTCAGTACTTC. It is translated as CASSLVAGAQLDIQYF.

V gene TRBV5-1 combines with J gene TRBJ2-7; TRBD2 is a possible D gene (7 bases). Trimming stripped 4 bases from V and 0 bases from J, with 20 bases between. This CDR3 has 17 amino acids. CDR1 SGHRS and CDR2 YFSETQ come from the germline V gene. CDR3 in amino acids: CASSPALGGGPSYEQYF. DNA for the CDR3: TGCGCCAGCAGCCCGGCTCTTGGGGGGGGCCCCTCCTACGAGCAGTACTTC.

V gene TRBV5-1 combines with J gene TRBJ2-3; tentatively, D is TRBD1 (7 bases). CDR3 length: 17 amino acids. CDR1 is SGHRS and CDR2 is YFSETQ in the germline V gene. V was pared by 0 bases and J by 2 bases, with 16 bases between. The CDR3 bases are TGCGCCAGCAGCTTGGGGGCGGGACAGACCCACACAGATACGCAGTATTTT. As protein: CASSLGAGQTHTDTQYF. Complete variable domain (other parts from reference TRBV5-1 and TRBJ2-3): KAGVTQTPRYLIKTRGQQVTLSCSPISGHRSVSWYQQTPGQGLQFLFEYFSETQRNKGNFPGRFSGRQFSNSRSEMNVSTLELGDSALYLCASSLGAGQTHTDTQYFGPGTRLTVL.

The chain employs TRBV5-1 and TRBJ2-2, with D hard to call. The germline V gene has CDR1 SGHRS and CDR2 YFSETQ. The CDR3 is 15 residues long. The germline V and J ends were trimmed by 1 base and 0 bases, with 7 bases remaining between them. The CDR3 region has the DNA TGCGCCAGCAGCTTGTCCAGCGCGAACACCGGGGAGCTGTTTTTT. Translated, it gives CASSLSSANTGELFF.

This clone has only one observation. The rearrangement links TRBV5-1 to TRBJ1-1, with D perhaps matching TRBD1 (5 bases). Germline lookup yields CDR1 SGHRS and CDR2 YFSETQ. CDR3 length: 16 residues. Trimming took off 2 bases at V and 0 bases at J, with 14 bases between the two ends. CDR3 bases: TGCGCCAGCAGCTTAATTCTGGGGGGAATGAACACTGAAGCTTTCTTT. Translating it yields CASSLILGGMNTEAFF.

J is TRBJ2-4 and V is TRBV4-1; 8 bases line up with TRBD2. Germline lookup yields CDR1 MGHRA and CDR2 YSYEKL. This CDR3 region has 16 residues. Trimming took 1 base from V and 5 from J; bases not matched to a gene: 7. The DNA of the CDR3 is TGCGCCAGCAGCCAAGCTCGGGGGGGCATGGAAAACATTCAGTACTTC. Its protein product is CASSQARGGMENIQYF.

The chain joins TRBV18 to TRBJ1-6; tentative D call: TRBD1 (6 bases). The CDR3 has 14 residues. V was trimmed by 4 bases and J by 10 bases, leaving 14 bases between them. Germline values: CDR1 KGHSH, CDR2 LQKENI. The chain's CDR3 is CASSRTSGGSPLHF. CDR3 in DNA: TGTGCCAGCTCACGTACCTCGGGGGGCTCACCCCTCCACTTT.

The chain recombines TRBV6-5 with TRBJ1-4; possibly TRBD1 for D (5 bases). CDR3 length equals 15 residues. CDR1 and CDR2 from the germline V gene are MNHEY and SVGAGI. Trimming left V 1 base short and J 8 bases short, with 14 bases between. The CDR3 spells CASSYLSTGEEKLFF. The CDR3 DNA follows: TGTGCCAGCAGTTACTTGAGTACGGGGGAGGAAAAACTGTTTTTT.

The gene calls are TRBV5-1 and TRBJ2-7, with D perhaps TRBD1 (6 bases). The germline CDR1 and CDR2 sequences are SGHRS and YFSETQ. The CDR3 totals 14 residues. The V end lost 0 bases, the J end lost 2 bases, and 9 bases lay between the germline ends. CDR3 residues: CASSLEQGTYEQYF. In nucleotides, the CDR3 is TGCGCCAGCAGCTTGGAACAGGGAACCTACGAGCAGTACTTC.

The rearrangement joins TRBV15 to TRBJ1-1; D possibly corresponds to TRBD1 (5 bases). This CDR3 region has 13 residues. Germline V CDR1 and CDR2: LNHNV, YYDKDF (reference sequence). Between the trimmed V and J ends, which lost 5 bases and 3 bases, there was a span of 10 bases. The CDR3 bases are TGTGCCACCAGCTCCGACAGATACACTGAAGCTTTCTTT. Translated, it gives CATSSDRYTEAFF.

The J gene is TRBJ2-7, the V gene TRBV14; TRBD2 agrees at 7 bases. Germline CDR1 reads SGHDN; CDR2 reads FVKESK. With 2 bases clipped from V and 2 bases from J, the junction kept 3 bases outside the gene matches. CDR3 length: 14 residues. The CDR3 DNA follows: TGTGCCAGCAGCCAAAGGGACTACCCCTACGAGCAGTACTTC. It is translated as CASSQRDYPYEQYF.

The CDR3 region is CASSGALRQISGNTIYF. CDR3 DNA sequence: TGTGCCAGCAGTGGGGCTTTACGACAGATCTCTGGAAACACCATATATTTT. This rearrangement joins TRBV25-1 to TRBJ1-3, with a possible D match to TRBD1 (5 bases). CDR1 is MGHDK and CDR2 is SYGVNS in the germline V gene. V lost 4 bases and J 0 bases, leaving 16 bases between the germline ends. The CDR3 contains 17 residues.

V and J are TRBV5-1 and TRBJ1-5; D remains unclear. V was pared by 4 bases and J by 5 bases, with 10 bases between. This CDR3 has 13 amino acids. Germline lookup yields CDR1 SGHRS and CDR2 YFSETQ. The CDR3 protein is CASSVNLDQPQHF. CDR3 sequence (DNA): TGCGCCAGCAGCGTGAACCTAGATCAGCCCCAGCATTTT.

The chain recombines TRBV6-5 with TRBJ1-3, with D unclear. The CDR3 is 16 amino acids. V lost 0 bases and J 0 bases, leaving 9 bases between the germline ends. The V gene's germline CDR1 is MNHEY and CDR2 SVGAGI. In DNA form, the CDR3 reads TGTGCCAGCAGTTACTCGACACGGTTCTCTGGAAACACCATATATTTT. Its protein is CASSYSTRFSGNTIYF.

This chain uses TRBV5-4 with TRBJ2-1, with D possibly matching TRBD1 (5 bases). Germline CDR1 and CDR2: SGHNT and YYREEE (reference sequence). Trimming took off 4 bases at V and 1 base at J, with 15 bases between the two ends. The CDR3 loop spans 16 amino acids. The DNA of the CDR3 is TGTGCCAGCAGCCCCATTGACAGAGAGTCCTACAATGAGCAGTTCTTC. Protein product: CASSPIDRESYNEQFF. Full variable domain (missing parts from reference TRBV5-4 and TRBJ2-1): ETGVTQSPTHLIKTRGQQVTLRCSSQSGHNTVSWYQQALGQGPQFIFQYYREEENGRGNFPPRFSGLQFPNYSSELNVNALELDDSALYLCASSPIDRESYNEQFFGPGTRLTVL.

The CDR3 sequence: CAISGTSGPSSGANVLTF. For the CDR3, the DNA is TGTGCCATCAGCGGGACTAGCGGGCCCTCTTCTGGGGCCAACGTCCTGACTTTC. This rearrangement joins TRBV10-3 to TRBJ2-6, with 12 bases lining up with TRBD2. V shed 6 bases, J shed 1 base, and the junction held 7 bases outside the gene matches. The germline V gene has CDR1 ENHRY and CDR2 SYGVKD. CDR3 length: 18 amino acids.

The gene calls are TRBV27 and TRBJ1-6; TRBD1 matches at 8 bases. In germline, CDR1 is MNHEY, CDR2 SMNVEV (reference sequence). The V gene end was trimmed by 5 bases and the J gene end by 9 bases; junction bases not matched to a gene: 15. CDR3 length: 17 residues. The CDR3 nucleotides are TGTGCCAGCAGTCCCGGGACAGGCGCCTTAGTCGGTTCACCCCTCCACTTT. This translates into CASSPGTGALVGSPLHF.

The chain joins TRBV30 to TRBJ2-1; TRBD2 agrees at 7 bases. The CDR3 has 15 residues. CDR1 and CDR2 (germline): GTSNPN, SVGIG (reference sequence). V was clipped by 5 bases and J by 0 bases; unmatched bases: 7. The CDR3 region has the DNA TGTGCCTGGGGTTACCGCGGGGGCTCCTACAATGAGCAGTTCTTC. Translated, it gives CAWGYRGGSYNEQFF. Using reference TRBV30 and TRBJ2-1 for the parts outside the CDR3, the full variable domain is SQTIHQWPATLVQPVGSPLSLECTVEGTSNPNLYWYRQAAGRGLQLLFYSVGIGQISSEVPQNLSASRPQDRQFILSSKKLLLSDSGFYLCAWGYRGGSYNEQFFGPGTRLTVL.

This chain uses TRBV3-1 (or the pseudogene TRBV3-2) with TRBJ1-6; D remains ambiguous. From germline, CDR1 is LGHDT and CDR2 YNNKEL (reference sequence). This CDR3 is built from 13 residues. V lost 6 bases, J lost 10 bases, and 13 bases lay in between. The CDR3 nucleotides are TGTGCCAGCAGTCAGACGGGAAGCTCACCCCTCCACTTT. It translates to CASSQTGSSPLHF.

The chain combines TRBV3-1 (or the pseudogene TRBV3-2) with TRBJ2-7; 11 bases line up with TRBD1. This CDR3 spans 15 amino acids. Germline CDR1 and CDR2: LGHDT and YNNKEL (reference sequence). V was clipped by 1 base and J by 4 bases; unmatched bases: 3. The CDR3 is CASSQADRGLYEQYF. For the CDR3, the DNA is TGTGCCAGCAGCCAAGCGGACAGGGGGCTATACGAGCAGTACTTC.

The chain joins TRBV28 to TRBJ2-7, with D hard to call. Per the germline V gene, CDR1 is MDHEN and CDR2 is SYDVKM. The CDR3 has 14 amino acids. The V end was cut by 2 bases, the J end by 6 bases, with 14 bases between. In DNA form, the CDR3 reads TGTGCCAGCAGTTTACCCATGACGCCGGGCGAGCAGTACTTC. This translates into CASSLPMTPGEQYF.

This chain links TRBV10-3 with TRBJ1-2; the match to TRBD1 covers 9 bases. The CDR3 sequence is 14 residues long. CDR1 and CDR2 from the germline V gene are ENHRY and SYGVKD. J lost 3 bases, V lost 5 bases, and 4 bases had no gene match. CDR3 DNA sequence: TGTGCCATCAGTCCCTGGACAGGGGACTATGGCTACACCTTC. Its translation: CAISPWTGDYGYTF.

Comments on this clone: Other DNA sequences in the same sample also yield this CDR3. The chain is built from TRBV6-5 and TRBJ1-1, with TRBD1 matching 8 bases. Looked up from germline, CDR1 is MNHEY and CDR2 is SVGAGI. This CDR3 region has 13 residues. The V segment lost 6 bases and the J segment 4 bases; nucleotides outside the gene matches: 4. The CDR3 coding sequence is TGTGCCAGCAGATTGACAGGGGTCACTGAAGCTTTCTTT. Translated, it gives CASRLTGVTEAFF.

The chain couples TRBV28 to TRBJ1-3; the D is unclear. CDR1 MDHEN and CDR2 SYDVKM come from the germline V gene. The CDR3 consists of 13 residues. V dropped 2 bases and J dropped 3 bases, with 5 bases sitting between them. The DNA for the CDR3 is TGTGCCAGCAGTTTAGAGGGTGGAAACACCATATATTTT. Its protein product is CASSLEGGNTIYF.

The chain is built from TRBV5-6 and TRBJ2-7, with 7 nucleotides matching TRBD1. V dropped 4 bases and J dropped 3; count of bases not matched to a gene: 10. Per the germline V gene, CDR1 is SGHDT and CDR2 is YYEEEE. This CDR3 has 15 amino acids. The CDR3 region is CASSLSLGTVYEQYF. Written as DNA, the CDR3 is TGTGCCAGCAGCCTTTCCCTCGGGACAGTCTACGAGCAGTACTTC.

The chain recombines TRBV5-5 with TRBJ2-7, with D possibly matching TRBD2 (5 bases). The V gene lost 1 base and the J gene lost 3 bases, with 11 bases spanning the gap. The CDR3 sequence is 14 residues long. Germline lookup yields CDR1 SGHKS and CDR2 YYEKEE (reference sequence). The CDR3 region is CASSLMGSSYEQYF. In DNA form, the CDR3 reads TGTGCCAGCAGCTTGATGGGGAGTAGCTACGAGCAGTACTTC.

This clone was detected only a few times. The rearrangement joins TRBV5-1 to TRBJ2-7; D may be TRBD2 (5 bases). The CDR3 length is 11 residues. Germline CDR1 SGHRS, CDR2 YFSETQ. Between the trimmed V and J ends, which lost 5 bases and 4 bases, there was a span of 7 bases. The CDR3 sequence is CASRDLYEQYF. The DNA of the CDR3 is TGCGCCAGCAGGGACTTATACGAGCAGTACTTC.

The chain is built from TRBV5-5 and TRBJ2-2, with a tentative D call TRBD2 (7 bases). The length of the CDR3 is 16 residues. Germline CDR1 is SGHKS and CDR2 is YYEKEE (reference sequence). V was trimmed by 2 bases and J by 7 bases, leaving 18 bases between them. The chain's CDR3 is CASSFYQSGGYGELFF. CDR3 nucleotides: TGTGCCAGCAGCTTCTACCAATCGGGGGGCTACGGGGAGCTGTTTTTT.